This section outlines one TCR beta chain sequence together with its context. Its antigen is still unknown. These data originate in a study of beta chain features in type 1 diabetes. General study results and limits: Moderately but significantly shorter TCRB CDR3s were found in Type 1 diabetes patients in all four CD4+ subsets.

CDR3 length: 14 amino acids. The germline V and J ends were trimmed by 7 bases and 6 bases, with 16 bases remaining between them. The germline gives CDR1 SNHLY, CDR2 FYNNEI. Expressed TCRB transcripts were sequenced because the entire RNA isolate underwent reverse transcription. Some clones are missing from TCRdb's copy, which holds only in-frame ones; the method was immunoSEQ multiplex PCR. This sample has 500,000 to 650,000 clones, with approximately 13% found just once. This sequence originates from a man aged 25-40 years with type 1 diabetes. Specimen: naive CD4+ T cells from blood. V gene TRBV2 combines with J gene TRBJ1-5; tentatively, D is TRBD1 (5 bases). DNA for the CDR3: TGTGCCAGCACTCAGACAGCGACTTCTCAGCCCCAGCATTTT. It encodes CASTQTATSQPQHF.